This entry concerns a single T cell receptor beta chain. Its antigen specificity is not known. No quality values exist for individual bases; no much larger clone is one base distant. In Seattle, one collaborating source enrolled patients while the infection was active and tracked those patients longitudinally over the course of disease. The collaborating institutions used their own protocols to collect whole blood in K2EDTA tubes. For TCRbeta analysis, collaborators shipped samples in one of three forms: frozen whole blood, isolated PBMCs, or DNA extracted from either of those sample types. The immunoSEQ Assay, a bias-controlled multiplex PCR, was used to amplify TCRbeta CDR3 regions from genomic DNA. The original methods were these. Nucleated cell counts per sample were estimated from amplification of reference gene primers within the assay. To quantify the absolute abundance of each unique TCRbeta CDR3 rearrangement, sequence reads were collapsed and filtered. For each sample, productive Simpson clonality was calculated as the square root of Simpson's diversity index across productive rearrangements. The immuneACCESS repertoire file appears here via TCRdb, limited to in-frame rearrangements. These files lack a portion of the clones; in checked studies, under half of the deficit traces to unresolved V genes, and the cause of the others is not known. The DNA gave D and trimming, while V, J and clone size come from that table. The sample has over 90,000 clones on record, under 80% of them singletons. The top ten clones comprise over 3.5% of the sample.

These data are taken from a study of blood T cell repertoires in COVID-19 (dated by TCRdb to 2020 to 2021). Describing the broader study: Samples covering the acute and convalescent phases of COVID-19 were provided by collaborators in the United States, Italy and Spain. The prospective study material was composed of cDNA or gDNA derived from T cells, B-cell-depleted T cells, or PBMCs. Subjects who had been exposed to COVID-19, were actively infected with it, or had recovered from it provided the deeply sampled blood TCRbeta repertoires that made up the dataset. The repertoires were released in a freely available public database intended as a resource for research on the immune response to SARS-CoV-2. Samples came from the ongoing ImmuneRACE study (first 160 participants) plus 1,254 subjects from 6 global collaborators. A de-identified subject ID, COVID-19 status, age in years and sex were almost always included in the sample metadata. HLA class I and class II types, where available, came from metadata supplied by the sample provider rather than from assay-based typing. The full study reports these points: Clinical and demographic metadata were provided uncurated, with the amount varying by source and participant.

This clonotype was obtained from a man in his sixties or seventies with COVID-19, enrolled during active disease. Sequenced input: peripheral blood.

This receptor has the CDR3 CASSPRTGDIPYF. The nucleotide sequence is given as TGTGCCAGCTCACCGCGGACAGGGGATATTCCGTATTTT. This chain is built from TRBV18 and TRBJ2-3; 9 middle bases align to TRBD1. The germline V and J ends show losses of 3 bases and 14 bases respectively, and no gene match explains 9 bases of the junction. Reading the germline V gene gives CDR1 KGHSH and CDR2 LQKENI. The CDR3 starts with the cysteine, ends with the phenylalanine, and has 13 residues. CDR3 DNA is the only sequence kept; it has 39 bases, read in frame from the first base.